These T cell receptor beta chains were read from a single sample in a study of beta chain bispecific antibodies for T cell cancers. TCRdb analysed the 5' RACE reads with MiXCR anew, one entry per CDR3 protein. The table lists 20,000 or so distinct CDR3 sequences, about 2.7% of them singletons. No antigens are known for them. The sequencing sample was made of healthy donor T cells cultured with leukemia cells. All receptors derive from a human donor in good health. Some clones in this sample may be carry-over from other donors' samples. Each CDR3 is given with its conserved first and last residue. D genes are given only for firm matches. Size is stated as once, few or many counts, or a class when the clone is expanded.

D	size	V	J	DNA	CDR3
NA	medium-sized	TRBV14	TRBJ2-7	TGTGCCAGCAGCCACGTCCTCTACTCCTACGAGCAGTACTTC	CASSHVLYSYEQYF
TRBD1	many	TRBV5-1	TRBJ2-7	TGCGCCAGCAGCCCGTTCGGACAGGGGATGTCCGAGCAGTACTTC	CASSPFGQGMSEQYF
NA	many	TRBV29-1	TRBJ2-1	TGCAGCGTTGAACACGGGTACGAGCAGTTCTTC	CSVEHGYEQFF
TRBD2	many	TRBV5-8	TRBJ2-7	TGTGCCAGCAGCTTTTCGGGGGGGACGCGCGAGCAGTACTTC	CASSFSGGTREQYF
NA	many	TRBV7-8	TRBJ2-7	TGTGCCAGCAGCCCCTCCGGACTGGGATACGAGCAGTACTTC	CASSPSGLGYEQYF
NA	many	TRBV5-1	TRBJ2-7	TGCGCCAGCAGCTTGGTCCCGGGTTCCTACGAGCAGTACTTC	CASSLVPGSYEQYF
NA	many	TRBV10-1	TRBJ2-2	TGCGCCAGCAGTGAGTCGAGGCCAGGGCAAACCGGGGAGCTGTTTTTT	CASSESRPGQTGELFF
NA	many	TRBV10-3	TRBJ2-4	TGTGCCATCAGTACCACGGGATCCATTTTAGCCAAAAACATTCAGTACTTC	CAISTTGSILAKNIQYF
NA	many	TRBV7-2	TRBJ2-2	TGTGCCAGCAGCTTAGGGCCCACTAGCTACGGGGAGCTGTTTTTT	CASSLGPTSYGELFF
TRBD2	many	TRBV5-1	TRBJ2-3	TGCGCCAGCAGCACCGGCCCGGGACTAGCATTAGATACGCAGTATTTT	CASSTGPGLALDTQYF
TRBD1	many	TRBV2	TRBJ1-6	TGTGCCAGCAGCCATACAGGGGTCCTCGCCAATTCACCCCTCCACTTT	CASSHTGVLANSPLHF
NA	many	TRBV7-2	TRBJ1-5	TGTGCCAGCAGCTTATGGCGCAGGGCAAATCAGCCCCAGCATTTT	CASSLWRRANQPQHF
TRBD1	many	TRBV27	TRBJ2-7	TGTGCCAGCAGTTTGAGGGGGACAGAGTACTACGAGCAGTACTTC	CASSLRGTEYYEQYF